The 15 T cell receptor beta chains listed next were all sequenced from one sample in a study of T cells in Graves' hyperthyroidism and ophthalmopathy. Regions amplified from RNA transcripts were the TCR beta CDR3 regions. Using the HTBI primer set, a first-round RT-PCR was run on the TCR CDR3. TCRdb used MiXCR to reprocess the multiplex PCR reads, holding one entry per CDR3 protein. The table lists roughly 740,000 distinct CDR3 sequences, 15% to 20% of them singletons, with roughly 8% in the top ten. The sample consisted of blood. Receptors were obtained from a man younger than 35 with Graves' hyperthyroidism.

The chain joins TRBV20-1 to TRBJ1-4; no reliable D call. The length of the CDR3 is 14 residues. The V and J ends lost 6 bases and 0 bases respectively, with 11 bases between them. CDR1 is DFQATT and CDR2 is SNEGSKA in the germline V gene (reference sequence). CDR3 sequence: CSAGGYATNEKLFF. The CDR3, as DNA: TGCAGTGCAGGCGGCTATGCAACTAATGAAAAACTGTTTTTT.

This clonotype was seen a few times. This chain uses TRBV5-1 with TRBJ2-1; D is possibly TRBD1 (6 bases). Trimming removed 2 bases at V and 9 bases at J, with 15 bases between. From germline, CDR1 is SGHRS and CDR2 YFSETQ. This CDR3 is built from 14 residues. The chain's CDR3 is CASSLINRAVEQFF. The CDR3 DNA reads as TGCGCCAGCAGCTTAATTAACAGGGCAGTTGAGCAGTTCTTC.

This clonotype was picked up a small number of times. The gene calls are TRBV30 and TRBJ2-7, with TRBD1 as a possible D gene (5 bases). CDR1 is GTSNPN and CDR2 is SVGIG in the germline V gene (reference sequence). V was trimmed by 8 bases and J by 2 bases, leaving 13 bases between them. There are 12 residues in the CDR3. CDR3 sequence: CAGSSGTYEQYF. The CDR3, as DNA: TGTGCCGGTTCGTCAGGGACCTACGAGCAGTACTTC.

In this sample, this clonotype turned up a few times. V is TRBV29-1 and J is TRBJ2-3; TRBD1 aligns across 7 bases. From germline, CDR1 is SQVTM and CDR2 ANQGSEA. The CDR3 has 15 residues. The junction had 9 bases not matched to a gene; V was cut back by 5 bases and J by 1 base. CDR3 in amino acids: CSVRDSVLGTDTQYF. The CDR3 DNA reads as TGCAGCGTTCGGGACAGTGTCCTGGGCACAGATACGCAGTATTTT.

This clonotype was detected ten times or more. The gene calls are TRBV7-8 and TRBJ2-7; 14 bases agree with TRBD2. The CDR3 is 14 residues long. J lost 4 bases, V lost 5 bases, and 1 base had no gene match. Germline CDR1 SGHVS, CDR2 FQNEAQ. CDR3 region: CASSGTSGRYEQYF. The CDR3 DNA is TGTGCCAGCAGCGGGACTAGCGGGAGATACGAGCAGTACTTC.

This clonotype appeared many times. The chain uses TRBV28 and TRBJ2-3, with 10 bases matching TRBD2. Trimming took 5 bases from V and 2 from J; bases not matched to a gene: 10. Germline assignment: CDR1 MDHEN and CDR2 SYDVKM. CDR3 length: 17 amino acids. The CDR3 coding sequence is TGTGCCAGCAGTCCCCCAAGAGCGGGAGGGCCCACAGATACGCAGTATTTT. Translating it yields CASSPPRAGGPTDTQYF.

The CDR3 sequence is CASSYPGKETQYF. DNA of the CDR3: TGTGCCAGCAGCTACCCGGGGAAAGAGACCCAGTACTTC. V gene TRBV7-9 combines with J gene TRBJ2-5; D is perhaps TRBD2 (5 bases). Germline CDR1 and CDR2: SEHNR and FQNEAQ (reference sequence). The CDR3 runs 13 residues. Between the trimmed V and J ends, which lost 4 bases and 3 bases, there was a span of 9 bases.

This clonotype was seen only a few times. V usage is TRBV9 and J usage is TRBJ2-3; D uncertain. Trimming stripped 1 base from V and 2 bases from J, with 8 bases between. The CDR3 is 14 amino acids. Germline V gives CDR1 SGDLS, CDR2 YYNGEE. The CDR3 bases are TGTGCCAGCAGCGTAAGGGCGGTCACAGATACGCAGTATTTT. Its translation is CASSVRAVTDTQYF.

This clonotype has ten or more counts. The chain joins TRBV14 to TRBJ2-7; perhaps TRBD2 as D (6 bases). V was clipped by 6 bases and J by 2 bases, with 17 bases between them. This CDR3 has 15 residues. The germline gives CDR1 SGHDN, CDR2 FVKESK. Here the CDR3 reads CASRMTGLLPYEQYF. In nucleotides, the CDR3 is TGTGCCAGCAGAATGACGGGACTTTTACCCTACGAGCAGTACTTC.

This clonotype was detected many times. The chain carries TRBV6-1 and TRBJ2-7; TRBD1 matches at 8 bases. The CDR3 is made up of 13 amino acids. With 5 bases clipped from V and 5 bases from J, the junction kept 5 bases outside the gene matches. The V gene's germline CDR1 is MNHNS and CDR2 SASEGT. The CDR3 sequence: CASSNSGGHEQYF. The CDR3 coding sequence is TGTGCCAGCAGTAACTCAGGGGGCCACGAGCAGTACTTC.

This clonotype was picked up many times. The CDR3 loop is CASSPQQGDTEAFF. CDR3 DNA: TGTGCCAGCTCACCACAACAGGGGGACACTGAAGCTTTCTTT. The chain employs TRBV18 and TRBJ1-1, with TRBD1 identical over 8 bases. The CDR3 has 14 amino acids. V lost 1 base, J lost 3 bases, and 1 base stayed unmatched. Germline assignment: CDR1 KGHSH and CDR2 LQKENI.

V is TRBV9 and J is TRBJ1-2; no firm D call. The V end was cut by 4 bases, the J end by 4 bases, with 8 bases between. The length of the CDR3 is 12 residues. Germline lookup yields CDR1 SGDLS and CDR2 YYNGEE. The CDR3 sequence is CASSHSFYGYTF. The DNA of the CDR3 is TGTGCCAGCAGCCATTCTTTCTATGGCTACACCTTC. Looking up the rest from reference TRBV9 and TRBJ1-2 gives the full variable domain: DSGVTQTPKHLITATGQRVTLRCSPRSGDLSVYWYQQSLDQGLQFLIQYYNGEERAKGNILERFSAQQFPDLHSELNLSSLELGDSALYFCASSHSFYGYTFGSGTRLTVV.

This clonotype was counted ten times or more. The chain links TRBV20-1 to TRBJ1-2, with TRBD1 identical over 10 bases. The CDR3 extends over 15 amino acids. In germline, CDR1 is DFQATT, CDR2 SNEGSKA (reference sequence). V shed 1 base and J 4 bases; nucleotides not matched to a gene: 6. The CDR3 is CSARALRTGGYGYTF. Written as DNA, the CDR3 is TGCAGTGCTAGAGCCCTCCGGACAGGGGGCTATGGCTACACCTTC.

This clonotype occurred many times. The genes are TRBV28 and TRBJ1-5; no firm D call. Trimming left V 5 bases short and J 1 base short, with 15 bases between. Germline V gene data show CDR1 as MDHEN and CDR2 as SYDVKM. The CDR3 contains 16 residues. CDR3 sequence reads: CASSGKAGKSNQPQHF. CDR3 bases: TGTGCCAGCAGTGGCAAGGCAGGCAAGAGCAATCAGCCCCAGCATTTT.

This clonotype was observed many times. The chain recombines TRBV28 with TRBJ2-7, with 8 bases fitting TRBD2. The CDR3 loop spans 18 amino acids. Looked up from germline, CDR1 is MDHEN and CDR2 is SYDVKM. V dropped 2 bases and J dropped 4; count of bases not matched to a gene: 16. The CDR3 loop is CASSLRLLADRKGYEQYF. The CDR3 bases are TGTGCCAGCAGTTTAAGGTTACTAGCGGACCGAAAGGGGTACGAGCAGTACTTC.